These 19 T cell receptor beta chains share one sample of origin, sequenced in a study of T cell repertoires and leukemia-associated antigens (dated by TCRdb to between 2018 and 2021). These receptors have no identified antigens. The library was prepared using 5' RACE. The run used an Illumina MiSeq. TCRdb passed the public sequencing reads through fastp at Q25 and MiXCR, retaining productive beta sequences. Rows are unified per CDR3 protein, each entry keeping the most common DNA and genes. The sample table holds approximately 12,000 distinct CDR3 sequences, of which about two fifths were seen once. The leading ten clones occupy roughly 33% of the sample. Sequenced: CD3+ T cells sorted from blood and cultured. The source is a female donor in good health.

This clonotype occurred many times. The rearrangement links TRBV5-5 to TRBJ2-5; D not certain. This CDR3 spans 16 amino acids. Trimming removed 0 bases from V and 3 bases from J, with 15 bases in between. CDR1 is SGHKS and CDR2 is YYEKEE in the germline V gene (reference sequence). The CDR3 bases are TGTGCCAGCAGCTTGGGCATCCCGACTTCCGAAGAGACCCAGTACTTC. Its translation: CASSLGIPTSEETQYF.

V is TRBV2 and J is TRBJ2-5; 7 nucleotides agree with TRBD1. After removal of 3 bases from V and 3 bases from J, the junction contained 4 bases not matched to a gene. The CDR3 has 14 residues. The germline CDR1 and CDR2 sequences are SNHLY and FYNNEI. The CDR3 sequence: CASSDGRGKETQYF. The CDR3 bases are TGTGCCAGCAGTGACGGCAGGGGGAAAGAGACCCAGTACTTC.

The chain combines TRBV29-1 with TRBJ1-1, with 9 bases fitting TRBD1. J was trimmed by 10 bases and V by 4 bases; bases with no gene match: 19. This CDR3 contains 16 residues. Germline values: CDR1 SQVTM, CDR2 ANQGSEA. CDR3 nucleotides: TGCAGCGTTGGAGGTCCGACAGGGGGGACTTTAGGTGGAGCTTTCTTT. As protein: CSVGGPTGGTLGGAFF.

This clonotype was observed at least ten times. The rearrangement joins TRBV7-9 to TRBJ2-3; maybe TRBD1 (6 bases). Per germline, CDR1 SEHNR and CDR2 FQNEAQ (reference sequence). Trimming removed 3 bases from V and 1 base from J, with 11 bases in between. The CDR3 runs to 15 residues. The CDR3 sequence: CASSLNRDRTDTQYF. The CDR3 DNA reads as TGTGCCAGCAGCTTGAACAGGGACCGCACAGATACGCAGTATTTT.

This clonotype showed up many times. Sequence at one end of the junction differs from germline and may be a read error. This rearrangement joins TRBV20-1 to TRBJ2-5; weak D call: TRBD2 (5 bases). The CDR3 sequence is 11 residues long. The germline CDR1 and CDR2 sequences are DFQATT and SNEGSKA (reference sequence). CDR3 nucleotides: TGCAGTGCTAGTCTAGCCGAGACCCAGTACTTT. It encodes CSASLAETQYF.

This clonotype has more than one count but fewer than ten. This chain joins TRBV12-3 or TRBV12-4 and TRBJ1-2, with 7 bases matching TRBD1. This CDR3 has 12 amino acids. With V trimmed by 5 bases and J by 4 bases, 1 base remained unmatched. The CDR3 bases are TGTGCCAGCAGTCGGGACAGCTATGGCTACACCTTC. It specifies CASSRDSYGYTF.

J is TRBJ2-1 and V is TRBV28; 10 bases align to TRBD2. This CDR3 is 16 amino acids long. The germline gives CDR1 MDHEN, CDR2 SYDVKM. Trimming removed 6 bases from V and 5 bases from J; junction bases left unmatched: 10. The CDR3 loop is CASSRSGLAPNNEQFF. The DNA for the CDR3 is TGTGCCAGCAGCCGGTCGGGACTAGCGCCCAACAATGAGCAGTTCTTC.

The chain joins TRBV7-9 to TRBJ2-7, with D possibly TRBD2 on 6 matching bases. The CDR3 is 12 amino acids. Germline CDR1 and CDR2: SEHNR and FQNEAQ (reference sequence). V gave up 2 bases and J gave up 6 bases, with 8 bases separating them. DNA of the CDR3: TGTGCCAGCAGCTTAAAGGGACTCGAGCAGTACTTC. Translation: CASSLKGLEQYF.

The chain links TRBV4-1 to TRBJ1-2; the match to TRBD1 covers 7 bases. V lost 4 bases and J lost 7; bases outside the gene matches: 15. The CDR3 is 16 residues long. From germline, CDR1 is MGHRA and CDR2 YSYEKL. CDR3 in amino acids: CASSRLDRPLESGYTF. CDR3 bases: TGCGCCAGCAGCCGATTGGACAGGCCTTTAGAGAGTGGCTACACCTTC.

The V gene is TRBV29-1, the J gene TRBJ2-3, with 7 bases matching TRBD2. The CDR3 contains 14 residues. Germline CDR1 reads SQVTM; CDR2 reads ANQGSEA. With 6 bases clipped from V and 4 bases from J, the junction kept 10 bases outside the gene matches. Written as DNA, the CDR3 is TGCAGCGTCTCCCTCGGGAGGAGGGCAGATACGCAGTATTTT. It codes for CSVSLGRRADTQYF.

Notes on this clonotype: The germline gene is not matched at one end of the junction; a read error may be the cause. The chain couples TRBV7-3 to TRBJ2-7; 8 bases are a match to TRBD1. The CDR3 sequence is 15 residues long. The germline V gene encodes CDR1 SGHTA and CDR2 FQGTGA. CDR3 loop: CAGSLTATGAYEQCF. The CDR3 nucleotides read TGTGCCGGCAGCTTAACCGCGACAGGGGCCTACGAGCAGTGCTTC.

The chain links TRBV10-3 to TRBJ2-5; 7 bases match TRBD2. Germline CDR1 reads ENHRY; CDR2 reads SYGVKD. With V trimmed by 3 bases and J by 5 bases, 9 bases remained unmatched. This CDR3 has 15 residues. CDR3 DNA: TGTGCCATCAGTGAAAAGGGACTACCTTCGGAGACCCAGTACTTC. This translates into CAISEKGLPSETQYF.

This clonotype has more than one count but fewer than ten. V usage is TRBV19 and J usage is TRBJ2-1; tentatively, D is TRBD1 (6 bases). The CDR3 contains 14 residues. V lost 6 bases, J lost 3 bases, and 12 bases lay in between. The germline gives CDR1 LNHDA, CDR2 SQIVND (reference sequence). CDR3 nucleotide sequence: TGTGCCAGTAGCTACACAGGGAACTACAATGAGCAGTTCTTC. Translating it yields CASSYTGNYNEQFF.

The chain couples TRBV5-5 to TRBJ2-5; 7 bases are a match to TRBD1. V dropped 4 bases and J dropped 2; count of bases not matched to a gene: 5. The CDR3 consists of 14 residues. CDR1 SGHKS and CDR2 YYEKEE come from the germline V gene (reference sequence). The CDR3 reads CASSPGQVQETQYF. In DNA, the CDR3 is TGTGCCAGCAGCCCCGGACAGGTACAAGAGACCCAGTACTTC.

The gene calls are TRBV12-3 or TRBV12-4 and TRBJ2-7, with a tentative D call TRBD1 (6 bases). CDR3 length equals 14 residues. The germline V and J ends were trimmed by 4 bases and 3 bases, with 13 bases remaining between them. For the CDR3, the DNA is TGTGCCAGCAGTTACGGGACAAAGAGCTACGAGCAGTACTTC. Translation: CASSYGTKSYEQYF.

There are a few counts of this clonotype. V usage is TRBV29-1 and J usage is TRBJ2-6; 9 bases are shared with TRBD2. The V gene end was trimmed by 6 bases and the J gene end by 0 bases; junction bases not matched to a gene: 9. The germline V gene has CDR1 SQVTM and CDR2 ANQGSEA. The CDR3 loop spans 17 amino acids. DNA for the CDR3: TGCAGCGTCGCGACTAGCGGAATTAACTCTGGGGCCAACGTCCTGACTTTC. As protein: CSVATSGINSGANVLTF.

The chain couples TRBV11-3 to TRBJ2-7; 11 bases fit TRBD2. Germline loops: CDR1 SGHNT, CDR2 YENEEA. This CDR3 comprises 20 residues. The junction had 16 bases not matched to a gene; V was cut back by 0 bases and J by 3 bases. CDR3 coding DNA: TGTGCCAGCAGCTTAGAAGGGTATCGGGGGACCGGGACTAGCGGCTACGAGCAGTACTTC. Its protein is CASSLEGYRGTGTSGYEQYF.

This clonotype was observed a few times. The chain links TRBV15 to TRBJ1-1; unclear D gene. V lost 1 base, J lost 10 bases, and 13 bases lay in between. The germline CDR1 and CDR2 sequences are LNHNV and YYDKDF (reference sequence). CDR3 length: 13 amino acids. The CDR3 coding sequence is TGTGCCACCAGCAGAGGGAGGGATCGTGGAGCTTTCTTT. Protein product: CATSRGRDRGAFF.

The rearrangement links TRBV18 to TRBJ2-7; 9 positions match TRBD2. The junction had 17 bases not matched to a gene; V was cut back by 4 bases and J by 4 bases. The germline gives CDR1 KGHSH, CDR2 LQKENI. This CDR3 region has 18 residues. The CDR3 protein is CASSRMGTAGLAVYEQYF. DNA for the CDR3: TGTGCCAGCTCACGGATGGGGACAGCGGGACTAGCAGTTTACGAGCAGTACTTC.